One sample yielded the 32 T cell receptor beta chains listed below, sequenced in a study of T-cell reconstitution after alpha-beta-depleted transplantation in children. Preparation of the TCRbeta library involved a method that used unique molecular identifiers. TCRdb called the PCR reads again in MiXCR, with one record for every CDR3 protein. The sample holds under 750,000 distinct CDR3 sequences, roughly 23% seen once. The sample was PBMCs, mostly from graft donor cells, taken 360 days after TCRalphabeta/CD19-depleted stem cell transplant. The origin of the receptors is a boy in the first two years of life who had a stem cell transplant for acute myeloid leukemia, so the T cells may come from the graft donor.

This clonotype has ten or more counts. The CDR3 spells CASSLVRGKSSYEQYF. The DNA for the CDR3 is TGTGCCAGCAGTTTAGTGCGGGGGAAGAGCTCCTACGAGCAGTACTTC. The genes are TRBV12-3 or TRBV12-4 and TRBJ2-7; 7 bases are shared with TRBD2. V dropped 1 base and J dropped 0; count of bases not matched to a gene: 6. This CDR3 has 16 residues.

V usage is TRBV4-3 and J usage is TRBJ2-3, with D perhaps TRBD1 (5 bases). CDR3 length: 19 amino acids. V lost 0 bases to trimming and J lost 1 base, with 20 bases between them. The germline gives CDR1 LGHNA, CDR2 YSLEER. The CDR3 sequence: CASSQDWRVLSRGTDTQYF. In DNA, the CDR3 is TGCGCCAGCAGCCAAGATTGGAGAGTGTTAAGCAGGGGCACAGATACGCAGTATTTT.

The gene calls are TRBV9 and TRBJ2-1; 12 nucleotides agree with TRBD2. V lost 3 bases, J lost 0 bases, and 7 bases stayed unmatched. The CDR3 consists of 18 residues. Germline V gene sequence: CDR1 SGDLS, CDR2 YYNGEE. CDR3 coding DNA: TGTGCCAGCAGCGGTAGGCTAGCGGGGGGGCTCTCCTACAATGAGCAGTTCTTC. Translating gives CASSGRLAGGLSYNEQFF. The entire variable domain, with the rest obtained from reference TRBV9 and TRBJ2-1, is as follows: DSGVTQTPKHLITATGQRVTLRCSPRSGDLSVYWYQQSLDQGLQFLIQYYNGEERAKGNILERFSAQQFPDLHSELNLSSLELGDSALYFCASSGRLAGGLSYNEQFFGPGTRLTVL.

In its sample, this clonotype was seen many times. The chain recombines TRBV5-1 with TRBJ1-3, with D possibly matching TRBD1 (6 bases). V was clipped by 0 bases and J by 3 bases, with 13 bases between them. The CDR3 is 16 amino acids. Germline CDR1 and CDR2: SGHRS and YFSETQ. The CDR3 nucleotides read TGCGCCAGCAGCTTGGTACAAGGGGGAGATGGAAACACCATATATTTT. Its protein product is CASSLVQGGDGNTIYF.

The chain joins TRBV27 to TRBJ2-3; 10 bases agree with TRBD2. Germline CDR1 is MNHEY and CDR2 is SMNVEV (reference sequence). The CDR3 has 16 residues. The J segment lost 6 bases and the V segment lost 5 bases, leaving 11 bases of the junction unmatched. CDR3 DNA sequence: TGTGCCAGCAGTGAACCGGGACTAGCGACTCTCGATACGCAGTATTTT. This translates into CASSEPGLATLDTQYF.

CDR3 protein: CASSYSSGGAGDTQYF. The CDR3 region has the DNA TGTGCCAGCAGTTACTCTAGCGGGGGGGCCGGAGATACGCAGTATTTT. This chain joins TRBV6-5 and TRBJ2-3; 11 bases match TRBD2. There are 16 residues in the CDR3. The V gene's germline CDR1 is MNHEY and CDR2 SVGAGI. The V gene end was trimmed by 0 bases and the J gene end by 5 bases; junction bases not matched to a gene: 4.

The chain links TRBV6-4 to TRBJ1-2; TRBD1 matches 7 bases. V lost 9 bases and J lost 6; bases outside the gene matches: 13. This CDR3 comprises 14 residues. CDR1 and CDR2 from the germline V gene are MRHNA and SNTAGT. CDR3 protein: CASHDLRRGNGYTF. CDR3 bases: TGTGCCAGTCATGACCTACGCAGGGGGAATGGCTACACCTTC.

At least ten counts were recorded for this clonotype. This chain joins TRBV7-8 and TRBJ2-3, with D possibly being TRBD1 or TRBD2 (5 bases each). V lost 6 bases, J lost 4 bases, and 14 bases lay in between. Germline CDR1 reads SGHVS; CDR2 reads FQNEAQ. This CDR3 is 14 amino acids long. CDR3 sequence reads: CASSPGAGADTQYF. The CDR3 nucleotides read TGTGCCAGCAGTCCCGGGGCCGGGGCAGATACGCAGTATTTT.

The V gene is TRBV5-4, the J gene TRBJ2-5, with 7 bases fitting TRBD1. Germline CDR1 is SGHNT and CDR2 is YYREEE (reference sequence). After removal of 3 bases from V and 4 bases from J, the junction contained 6 bases not matched to a gene. The CDR3 contains 14 residues. CDR3 protein: CASSSPTGVETQYF. CDR3 DNA: TGTGCCAGCAGCTCTCCCACAGGGGTAGAGACCCAGTACTTC.

The chain is built from TRBV12-3 or TRBV12-4 and TRBJ1-5; D possibly corresponds to TRBD1 (5 bases). The CDR3 has 15 amino acids. V gave up 5 bases and J gave up 7 bases, with 18 bases separating them. The CDR3 nucleotides read TGTGCCAGCAGTATAGATGCGGGGGTTCGACAGCCCCAGCATTTT. Protein product: CASSIDAGVRQPQHF.

This chain joins TRBV27 and TRBJ2-7; D may be TRBD2 (6 bases). Germline V CDR1 and CDR2: MNHEY, SMNVEV (reference sequence). Trimming left V 2 bases short and J 2 bases short, with 10 bases between. This CDR3 is built from 14 residues. The CDR3 protein is CASSLGGATYEQYF. For the CDR3, the DNA is TGTGCCAGCAGTTTAGGAGGGGCCACCTACGAGCAGTACTTC.

This clonotype was counted many times. The chain couples TRBV10-3 to TRBJ1-5; D perhaps matches TRBD1 (5 bases). CDR3 length: 14 residues. Trimming removed 8 bases from V and 2 bases from J, with 13 bases in between. Germline V gene data show CDR1 as ENHRY and CDR2 as SYGVKD. The CDR3: CAIGRGDGNQPQHF. DNA of the CDR3: TGTGCCATCGGACGGGGGGATGGCAATCAGCCCCAGCATTTT.

At least ten counts were recorded for this clonotype. The chain is built from TRBV7-9 and TRBJ2-7; D is perhaps TRBD1 (6 bases). The CDR3 has 14 residues. Trimming removed 3 bases at V and 0 bases at J, with 9 bases between. Germline CDR1 SEHNR, CDR2 FQNEAQ (reference sequence). The CDR3 reads CASSLTGRSYEQYF. DNA of the CDR3: TGTGCCAGCAGCTTGACAGGACGCTCCTACGAGCAGTACTTC.

This clonotype was counted at least ten times. V gene TRBV7-3 combines with J gene TRBJ2-1; tentative D call: TRBD2 (6 bases). V gave up 3 bases and J gave up 8 bases, with 17 bases separating them. Germline assignment: CDR1 SGHTA and CDR2 FQGTGA. The CDR3 covers 15 residues. The CDR3 DNA sequence: TGTGCCAGCAGCTTCGGGGGAACCCTTGCGGATGAGCAGTTCTTC. It translates to CASSFGGTLADEQFF.

The chain has TRBV5-1 and TRBJ2-1; D possibly matches TRBD1 or TRBD2 (6 bases each). This CDR3 spans 14 amino acids. Germline loops: CDR1 SGHRS, CDR2 YFSETQ. Trimming took 0 bases from V and 8 from J, leaving 12 bases between them. The DNA for the CDR3 is TGCGCCAGCAGCTTGGTGCCGGGGGCAGATGAGCAGTTCTTC. It yields the protein CASSLVPGADEQFF.

The chain employs TRBV7-2 and TRBJ2-5; 8 nucleotides match TRBD1. Germline CDR1 reads SGHTA; CDR2 reads FQGNSA. Trimming removed 7 bases from V and 5 bases from J; junction bases left unmatched: 12. The CDR3 has 15 amino acids. The CDR3 DNA is TGTGCCAGCATCCTATGGGTGGCAGGGGGCGAGACCCAGTACTTC. It codes for CASILWVAGGETQYF.

This clonotype was counted between two and nine times. The rearrangement uses TRBV20-1 and TRBJ2-3, with D possibly TRBD2 on 7 matching bases. CDR1 is DFQATT, CDR2 SNEGSKA, per germline (reference sequence). V was shortened by 1 base and J by 0 bases, with 14 bases between the two germline ends. The CDR3 is made up of 16 amino acids. CDR3 in DNA: TGCAGTGCTAGAGTCCGGGGGGCCCCTAGCACAGATACGCAGTATTTT. It is translated as CSARVRGAPSTDTQYF.

This clonotype has more than one count but fewer than ten. The chain carries TRBV12-3 or TRBV12-4 and TRBJ1-2; the match to TRBD1 covers 8 bases. Losses at the gene ends were 6 bases for V and 8 bases for J; bases not matched to a gene: 5. This CDR3 spans 12 amino acids. For the CDR3, the DNA is TGTGCCAGCAGCCGGACAGGGAGGGGCTACACCTTC. Residues: CASSRTGRGYTF.

The chain links TRBV13 to TRBJ1-1; weak D call: TRBD1 (6 bases). The CDR3 contains 15 residues. CDR1 is PRHDT, CDR2 FYEKMQ, per germline (reference sequence). V gave up 3 bases and J gave up 2 bases, with 13 bases separating them. This CDR3 reads CASSFYRVVNTEAFF. DNA of the CDR3: TGTGCCAGCAGCTTCTACAGGGTAGTAAACACTGAAGCTTTCTTT.

V is TRBV20-1 and J is TRBJ2-3; the match to TRBD1 covers 7 bases. Losses at the gene ends were 3 bases for V and 2 bases for J; bases not matched to a gene: 5. The CDR3 runs to 14 residues. Germline lookup yields CDR1 DFQATT and CDR2 SNEGSKA (reference sequence). In DNA, the CDR3 is TGCAGTGCTAGTTTAGGGGGCGCCACAGATACGCAGTATTTT. Its protein product is CSASLGGATDTQYF.

This clonotype was found many times. The rearrangement links TRBV5-1 to TRBJ2-5, with 10 bases that match TRBD1. Germline CDR1 SGHRS, CDR2 YFSETQ. V dropped 5 bases and J dropped 4; count of bases not matched to a gene: 2. This CDR3 region has 13 residues. In DNA, the CDR3 is TGCGCCAGCAGGACAGGGGGCTTAGAGACCCAGTACTTC. Its protein is CASRTGGLETQYF.

CDR3 sequence: CSAPFSGRNEQFF. The CDR3 DNA is TGCAGCGCCCCGTTCTCGGGGCGCAATGAGCAGTTCTTC. The chain combines TRBV29-1 with TRBJ2-1, with D perhaps TRBD1 or TRBD2 (5 bases each). Trimming took 7 bases from V and 6 from J, leaving 16 bases between them. Per the germline V gene, CDR1 is SQVTM and CDR2 is ANQGSEA. The CDR3 spans 13 residues.

This clonotype was seen at least ten times. V gene TRBV7-9 combines with J gene TRBJ2-5; TRBD2 might be the D (6 bases). The V and J ends lost 3 bases and 5 bases respectively, with 10 bases between them. Germline loops: CDR1 SEHNR, CDR2 FQNEAQ (reference sequence). This CDR3 region has 13 residues. The CDR3 DNA follows: TGTGCCAGCAGCTTTCCAGGAGGGGAGACCCAGTACTTC. It codes for CASSFPGGETQYF.

This clonotype was found many times. The rearrangement joins TRBV20-1 to TRBJ2-5, with D hard to call. Trimming removed 3 bases from V and 5 bases from J, with 10 bases in between. Germline V gene lookup returns CDR1 DFQATT and CDR2 SNEGSKA (reference sequence). This CDR3 comprises 12 residues. The DNA of the CDR3 is TGCAGTGCTAGTAGGGTAGTTGAGACCCAGTACTTC. It translates to CSASRVVETQYF.

The V call is TRBV20-1, the J call TRBJ2-7; D possibly corresponds to TRBD1 (5 bases). Trimming took off 6 bases at V and 3 bases at J, with 15 bases between the two ends. The CDR3 totals 13 residues. CDR1 DFQATT and CDR2 SNEGSKA come from the germline V gene (reference sequence). The CDR3 spells CSAVDSTYYEQYF. The CDR3 region has the DNA TGCAGTGCGGTCGACAGCACATACTACGAGCAGTACTTC.

Here the CDR3 reads CASSLGVGGSARGLAKNIQYF. CDR3 in DNA: TGTGCCAGCAGTTTAGGGGTCGGCGGCTCGGCTCGAGGACTAGCCAAAAACATTCAGTACTTC. The genes are TRBV28 and TRBJ2-4, with D maybe TRBD2 (5 bases). CDR3 length equals 21 residues. The V end lost 2 bases, the J end lost 0 bases, and 26 bases lay between the germline ends. Germline loops: CDR1 MDHEN, CDR2 SYDVKM.

This clonotype occurred many times. The chain recombines TRBV7-2 with TRBJ2-1, with TRBD1 as a possible D gene (9 bases). The CDR3 totals 15 residues. The V gene's germline CDR1 is SGHTA and CDR2 FQGNSA. V was pared by 5 bases and J by 8 bases, with 19 bases between. The CDR3 protein is CASSPRRGDRDEQFF. CDR3 nucleotide sequence: TGTGCCAGCAGCCCCCGGCGGGGGGACAGGGATGAGCAGTTCTTC. Based on the CDR3 plus reference TRBV7-2 and TRBJ2-1, the full variable domain is GAGVSQSPSNKVTEKGKDVELRCDPISGHTALYWYRQSLGQGLEFLIYFQGNSAPDKSGLPSDRFSAERTGGSVSTLTIQRTQQEDSAVYLCASSPRRGDRDEQFFGPGTRLTVL.

This clonotype appeared many times. This rearrangement joins TRBV6-1 to TRBJ2-5; 9 bases agree with TRBD1. V lost 3 bases to trimming and J lost 3 bases; unmatched junction nucleotides: 2. The CDR3 runs to 14 residues. Germline V gene sequence: CDR1 MNHNS, CDR2 SASEGT. In DNA, the CDR3 is TGTGCCAGCAGTGAGGGGACAGGGAAAGAGACCCAGTACTTC. It translates to CASSEGTGKETQYF.

This clonotype was detected only a few times. The chain combines TRBV14 with TRBJ1-3, with D possibly TRBD1 on 5 matching bases. Between the trimmed V and J ends, which lost 0 bases and 3 bases, there was a span of 15 bases. The germline gives CDR1 SGHDN, CDR2 FVKESK. The CDR3 spans 17 residues. The CDR3 loop reads CASSQDSGTIIGNTIYF. In DNA, the CDR3 is TGTGCCAGCAGCCAAGACTCAGGGACCATTATTGGAAACACCATATATTTT.

The chain joins TRBV6-1 to TRBJ2-7, with a weak D call TRBD1 (6 bases). The V end was cut by 5 bases, the J end by 5 bases, with 16 bases between. The germline V gene encodes CDR1 MNHNS and CDR2 SASEGT. The CDR3 extends over 14 amino acids. CDR3 amino acids: CASSPQGQSDEQYF. DNA of the CDR3: TGTGCCAGCAGTCCCCAAGGACAGTCTGACGAGCAGTACTTC.

This chain uses TRBV12-3 or TRBV12-4 with TRBJ1-2; TRBD1 aligns across 7 bases. CDR3 length: 13 residues. Unmatched junction bases numbered 2, after V lost 5 bases and J lost 2 bases. As DNA, the CDR3 is TGTGCCAGCAGTACCAGGGGGAACTATGGCTACACCTTC. It yields the protein CASSTRGNYGYTF.

This clonotype came up a few times. V gene TRBV20-1 combines with J gene TRBJ2-3; 10 positions agree with TRBD2. This CDR3 region has 16 residues. CDR1 and CDR2 (germline): DFQATT, SNEGSKA (reference sequence). Trimming cost V 0 bases and J 2 bases; bases outside gene matches: 5. The CDR3 loop reads CSARDLAGGHTDTQYF. The CDR3 nucleotides are TGCAGTGCTAGAGATTTAGCGGGGGGTCACACAGATACGCAGTATTTT.